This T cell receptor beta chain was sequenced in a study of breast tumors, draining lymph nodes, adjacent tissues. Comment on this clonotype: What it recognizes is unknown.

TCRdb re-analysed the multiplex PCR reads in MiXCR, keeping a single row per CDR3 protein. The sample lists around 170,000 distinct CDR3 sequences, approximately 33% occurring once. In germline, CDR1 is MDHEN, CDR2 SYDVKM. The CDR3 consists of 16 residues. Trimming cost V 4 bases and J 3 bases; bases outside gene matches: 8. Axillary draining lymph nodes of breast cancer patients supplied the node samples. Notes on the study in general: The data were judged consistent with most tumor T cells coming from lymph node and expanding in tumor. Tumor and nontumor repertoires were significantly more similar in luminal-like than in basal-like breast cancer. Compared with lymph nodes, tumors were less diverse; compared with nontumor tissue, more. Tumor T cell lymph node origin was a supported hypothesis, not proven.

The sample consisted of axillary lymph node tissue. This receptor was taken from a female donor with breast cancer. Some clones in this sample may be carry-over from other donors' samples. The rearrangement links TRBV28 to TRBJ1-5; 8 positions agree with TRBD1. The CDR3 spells CASSSQDRAFNQPQHF. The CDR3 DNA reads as TGTGCCAGCAGTTCACAGGACAGGGCTTTCAATCAGCCCCAGCATTTT.